This paragraph covers one TCR beta chain sequence. This record comes from a study of T cell changes during pregnancy in multiple sclerosis. Only in-frame clones appear in the TCRdb table, and some are missing; sequencing was by immunoSEQ multiplex PCR. This sample yields more than 85,000 clones, of which almost 95% are seen a single time; over 0.7% belongs to the top ten. Source: peripheral blood, taken before pregnancy. The source of this sequence is a female donor with multiple sclerosis, enrolled in a pregnancy study.

Written as DNA, the CDR3 is TGTGCCAGCAGCCCACTAGCGGGAGTTACCGGGGAGCTGTTTTTT. Its translation is CASSPLAGVTGELFF. This chain joins TRBV9 and TRBJ2-2, with 11 bases that match TRBD2. V was pared by 4 bases and J by 5 bases, with 4 bases of the junction left unmatched. Germline CDR1 and CDR2: SGDLS and YYNGEE. The CDR3 is 15 residues long.